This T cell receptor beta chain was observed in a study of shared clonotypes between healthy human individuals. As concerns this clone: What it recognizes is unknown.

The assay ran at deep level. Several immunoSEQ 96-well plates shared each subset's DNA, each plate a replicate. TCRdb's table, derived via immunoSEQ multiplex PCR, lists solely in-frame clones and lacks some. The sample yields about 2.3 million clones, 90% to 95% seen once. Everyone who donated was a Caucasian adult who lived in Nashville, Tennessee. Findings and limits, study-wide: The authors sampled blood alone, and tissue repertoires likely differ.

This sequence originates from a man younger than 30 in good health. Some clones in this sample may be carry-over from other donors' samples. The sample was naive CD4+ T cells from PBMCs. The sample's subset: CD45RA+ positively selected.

CDR3 in amino acids: CASSYPGGFNEQFF. In DNA, the CDR3 is TGTGCCAGCAGTTACCCCGGGGGGTTCAATGAGCAGTTCTTC. V and J are TRBV6-5 and TRBJ2-1; 7 bases line up with TRBD2. The length of the CDR3 is 14 residues. After removal of 2 bases from V and 6 bases from J, the junction contained 4 bases not matched to a gene. Germline V gene lookup returns CDR1 MNHEY and CDR2 SVGAGI.